This TCR beta chain was recovered during a study of CXCR3-negative and CXCR3-positive naive CD8 T cells. cDNA libraries for TRB were generated by 5' RACE incorporating UMI labels. Reprocessing the 5' RACE reads, TCRdb reports a single entry for every CDR3 protein and omits DNA. The table lists over 100,000 distinct CDR3 sequences. Naive CD8+ T cells had a CD45RO-CCR7+CD27+CD95- phenotype. Germline V gene lookup returns CDR1 SEHNR and CDR2 FQNEAQ (reference sequence). The CDR3 runs to 13 residues. Study results and limitations: Once cells were cryopreserved, CXCR3 expression went down partly, and most assays used fresh PBMCs. Naive CXCR3-positive cells had TRB CDR3s more hydrophobic than those of CXCR3-negative naive cells. The study found that naive CXCR3-negative and CXCR3-positive cells shared TRBV-TRBJ usage, while memory cells differed.

In regard to this clonotype: Its antigen is still unknown.

The rearrangement uses TRBV7-9 and TRBJ2-3; TCRdb's D call of TRBD1 is untestable without DNA. The specimen was naive CXCR3- CD8+ T cells from blood. Subset in this sample: CD45RO-CCR7+CD27+CD95- naive CD8+ T cells lacking CXCR3 (TNR3-). This sequence was found in a human donor in good health. Some clones in this sample may be carry-over from other donors' samples. The CDR3 region is CASSGRGTDTQYF.